This TCR beta chain emerged from a study of T cells in Graves' hyperthyroidism and ophthalmopathy (dated by TCRdb to between 2019 and 2020). Context from the whole study: Peripheral blood was sampled at the time of initial diagnosis, prior to any treatment. After blood sampling, hyperthyroidism patients were treated with methimazole at a starting dose of 30 mg daily, and ophthalmopathy patients were treated with high-dose intravenous methylprednisolone. Whether ophthalmopathy could be predicted prospectively was tested in an independent validation cohort made up of approximately 19 hyperthyroidism patients plus 17 patients who later progressed to ophthalmopathy. The roughly 99 discovery patients were divided at random into training and test sets in a 7:3 ratio. To identify TCR V-J signatures that set the groups apart, the researchers used a discovery cohort of more than 95 patients, made up of around 40 with Graves' ophthalmopathy and some 56 with stable Graves' hyperthyroidism. The paper describes TCR Vbeta CDR3 sequencing of more than 120 peripheral blood samples, made up of about 41 ophthalmopathy patients, over 70 hyperthyroidism patients and 17 progressor patients. The study also compared thyroid tissue and blood T-cell repertoires from 6 or 7 Graves' hyperthyroidism patients. On the study overall, not on this receptor specifically: During validation, the model predicted progression to ophthalmopathy a median of around 6 months ahead of onset, with around 71% sensitivity and roughly 75% specificity. Most expanded thyroid clonotypes (frequency above 0.001) were also detected in blood, suggesting blood repertoires may reflect thyroid immune responses. No statistical method was used to set the sample size in advance, and investigators knew the group allocation. In cross-validation, a model built on a 13 V-J signature told ophthalmopathy apart from stable hyperthyroidism with 85% to 90% sensitivity and about 81% specificity, and in testing the same model reached 80%/75%.

Trimming removed 0 bases from V and 3 bases from J, leaving 12 bases between the germline ends. Reading the germline V gene gives CDR1 SQVTM and CDR2 ANQGSEA. The CDR3 measures 14 amino acids from cysteine to phenylalanine. Left in the record is the CDR3 DNA by itself, 42 bases read in frame from the first base. A note on this clonotype: There is no known antigen for this receptor. Per-base quality was not reported, and no clone a single base away is much larger than it.

Stable Graves' hyperthyroidism was defined as no progression to ophthalmopathy during 18 months of follow-up. The hyperthyroidism patients were between 18 and 65 years old and newly diagnosed, with a disease duration of less than 2 months. Any patient with an uncontrolled infection, another autoimmune disease, pregnancy or lactation was excluded. Diagnoses were based on clinical symptoms, serum thyroxine and TRAb, thyroid ultrasound and orbital computed tomography. PBMCs were separated from 10 ml of fresh peripheral blood using Ficoll-Paque density gradient centrifugation. Trizol reagent was used to extract total RNA, and RNA quality was then checked on an Agilent 2100 Bioanalyzer. Amplification of TCR beta CDR3 regions was carried out from RNA transcripts. For the first round of RT-PCR on the TCR CDR3, the HTBI primer set was used together with the Qiagen OneStep RT-PCR kit. Libraries were constructed in a second round of multiplex PCR, after which size selection and purification were performed. Libraries were sequenced paired-end with 100 bp reads on an Illumina HiSeq2000. The authors' pipeline ran thus. SOAPnuke was used to process the raw data, throwing out any read that contained adapters or uncalled bases, had a mean Phred below 15, or lacked an exact constant-primer or identifier match. COPE v1.2.5 was used to merge high-quality paired reads, and clonotypes were defined as unique nucleotide sequences. MiTCR v1.1 was used to align clonotypes to the IMGT TRBV, TRBD and TRBJ reference segments. Only V-J combinations with frequency above 0.0001, covering about 99% of repertoires, were analysed. A TCS score was defined as the ratio between F50 (clonal expansion) and ExV (chaos), using BLOSUM62-based TCRdist between CDR3 peptides within each V-J. Welch's t-statistics and random forest reduced 514 V-J features to under 15, which were used in a naive Bayes classifier (R e1071). Using fastp at Q25 and MiXCR, TCRdb reprocessed the public reads and kept productive beta chains. Rows with one shared CDR3 protein collapse into an entry with the most common genes and DNA. These V and J calls rely on TCRdb rather than the paper's analysis. This sample comprises around 450,000 distinct CDR3 sequences, more than 15% of them detected only once. Approximately 8% of the sample comes from the top ten.

The sample was blood. This receptor was obtained from a woman aged 18-29 years with Graves' hyperthyroidism. The chain couples TRBV29-1 to TRBJ2-7, with the D gene uncertain. The DNA sequence reads TGCAGCGTTGAAGATCCTGGCAGGTACTACGAGCAGTACTTC. This translates into CSVEDPGRYYEQYF.